These 5 T cell receptor beta chains share one sample of origin, sequenced in a study of response to subunit inactivated influenza vaccine (dated by TCRdb to the late 2010s). The library relied on RT-PCR. Reads for this sample came from an Illumina HiSeq 2500. TCRdb ran its own pipeline on the public reads, namely fastp trimming at Q25 and MiXCR clone calling, and kept in-frame beta chains. Rows with one shared CDR3 protein collapse into an entry with the most common genes and DNA. Across this sample there are around 750,000 distinct CDR3 sequences, with about 20% seen only once. Of the sample, 10% falls within the top ten clones. The sequencing here drew on PBMCs from blood, taken 5 to 6 days after vaccination. Receptors were obtained from a man aged 50 to 60 who received an inactivated influenza vaccine. Donor details come from another sample of the same person, matched by shared clones.

This clonotype was detected ten times or more. In DNA, the CDR3 is TGCGCCAGCAGCTTGTTGGGACAGGACACCGGGGAGCTGTTTTTT. It specifies CASSLLGQDTGELFF. This rearrangement joins TRBV5-1 to TRBJ2-2, with 8 bases aligning to TRBD1. CDR1 and CDR2 (germline): SGHRS, YFSETQ. The CDR3 loop spans 15 amino acids. Losses at the gene ends were 1 base for V and 3 bases for J; bases not matched to a gene: 2.

The sample holds a few counts of this clonotype. J is TRBJ2-7 and V is TRBV10-3; D gene uncertain. This CDR3 is 12 amino acids long. Germline assignment: CDR1 ENHRY and CDR2 SYGVKD. The ends were cut back, 0 bases at V and 5 bases at J, with 5 bases in the middle. The CDR3 is CAISESSDEQYF. Here the CDR3 DNA reads TGTGCCATCAGTGAGTCGTCTGACGAGCAGTACTTC.

The chain has TRBV5-1 and TRBJ2-5; no clear D. Germline V gene sequence: CDR1 SGHRS, CDR2 YFSETQ. Trimming left V 9 bases short and J 3 bases short, with 12 bases between. The CDR3 has 12 amino acids. The CDR3: CATRAGEETQYF. The DNA for the CDR3 is TGCGCCACCCGGGCAGGAGAAGAGACCCAGTACTTC.

This clonotype appeared a few times. V usage is TRBV7-2 and J usage is TRBJ2-1, with 9 bases matching TRBD2. Per the germline V gene, CDR1 is SGHTA and CDR2 is FQGNSA. The CDR3 spans 16 residues. Trimming at V came to 2 bases and at J to 7 bases, leaving 9 bases not matched to a gene. The CDR3 loop reads CASSLKGGRARNEQFF. The CDR3 coding sequence is TGTGCCAGCAGCTTAAAGGGCGGGAGGGCCAGGAATGAGCAGTTCTTC.

This clonotype was found a few times. The chain has TRBV7-3 and TRBJ2-1, with D perhaps TRBD2 (5 bases). This CDR3 spans 13 amino acids. V was pared by 3 bases and J by 5 bases, with 8 bases between. Per the germline V gene, CDR1 is SGHTA and CDR2 is FQGTGA. The CDR3 nucleotides are TGTGCCAGCAGCTTCGGGAACGACAATGAGCAGTTCTTC. This codes for CASSFGNDNEQFF.